Each of the 11 T cell receptor beta chains below was sequenced from the same sample in a study of response to subunit inactivated influenza vaccine. A single record per CDR3 protein comes from TCRdb applying MiXCR to the RT-PCR reads. This table holds hundreds of thousands of distinct CDR3 sequences, around 15% found once. Source: PBMCs from blood, taken less than 15 days before vaccination. The receptors originated from a man in his fifties or sixties who received an inactivated influenza vaccine.

J is TRBJ2-3 and V is TRBV6-2 or TRBV6-3, with a possible D match to TRBD2 (6 bases). The CDR3 has 14 amino acids. V lost 3 bases, J lost 4 bases, and 11 bases lay in between. Germline V gives CDR1 MNHEY, CDR2 SVGEGT. The CDR3 DNA reads TGTGCCAGCAGTTATGGGGGGATCCCAGATACGCAGTATTTT. This encodes CASSYGGIPDTQYF.

This clonotype was detected a few times. The chain recombines TRBV28 with TRBJ2-3; D not certain. Germline V CDR1 and CDR2: MDHEN, SYDVKM. This CDR3 contains 15 residues. Between the trimmed V and J ends, which lost 4 bases and 2 bases, there was a span of 13 bases. The CDR3 loop reads CASSSRIGYTDTQYF. DNA of the CDR3: TGTGCCAGCAGTTCCCGGATAGGGTACACAGATACGCAGTATTTT.

This clonotype was counted only a few times. This chain links TRBV4-2 with TRBJ2-2; TRBD2 matches at 7 bases. The CDR3 covers 16 residues. J gave up 1 base and V 1 base, and 3 bases lay outside the gene matches. Germline CDR1 reads LGHNA; CDR2 reads YNFKEQ. The CDR3 nucleotides are TGTGCCAGCAGCCAAGCGGCTAGCGGGAACACCGGGGAGCTGTTTTTT. This translates into CASSQAASGNTGELFF.

This clonotype was seen many times. The chain has TRBV4-2 and TRBJ2-1; 9 positions agree with TRBD2. Per germline, CDR1 LGHNA and CDR2 YNFKEQ. This CDR3 has 15 amino acids. V was pared by 1 base and J by 5 bases, with 3 bases of the junction left unmatched. CDR3 sequence (DNA): TGTGCCAGCAGCCAAGTTCTAGCGGGGAACAATGAGCAGTTCTTC. This sequence encodes CASSQVLAGNNEQFF.

This clonotype has more than one count but fewer than ten. V gene TRBV29-1 combines with J gene TRBJ1-2; TRBD1 aligns across 8 bases. This CDR3 contains 14 residues. V shed 1 base, J shed 4 bases, and the junction held 5 bases outside the gene matches. The germline V gene has CDR1 SQVTM and CDR2 ANQGSEA. DNA of the CDR3: TGCAGCGTTGAAGGGGCAGGGGGCGGCTATGGCTACACCTTC. Translated, it gives CSVEGAGGGYGYTF.

This clonotype was detected a few times. V and J are TRBV7-2 and TRBJ2-3; TRBD2 might be the D (6 bases). CDR3 length: 16 residues. V lost 2 bases, J lost 0 bases, and 12 bases lay in between. From germline, CDR1 is SGHTA and CDR2 FQGNSA. CDR3 nucleotide sequence: TGTGCCAGCAGCTTAACAGCGGGCCTTAGCACAGATACGCAGTATTTT. Translation: CASSLTAGLSTDTQYF.

This chain links TRBV6-2 or TRBV6-3 with TRBJ1-5; tentatively, D is TRBD1 (5 bases). The CDR3 is made up of 15 amino acids. V dropped 5 bases and J dropped 4 bases, with 15 bases sitting between them. Per germline, CDR1 MNHEY and CDR2 SVGEGT. The CDR3 DNA reads as TGTGCCAGCAGTAACCTGGGACGTTCAAATCAGCCCCAGCATTTT. It yields the protein CASSNLGRSNQPQHF.

J is TRBJ1-6 and V is TRBV5-1; a possible D gene is TRBD1 (5 bases). Between the trimmed V and J ends, which lost 3 bases and 10 bases, there was a span of 14 bases. The CDR3 is made up of 14 amino acids. Looked up from germline, CDR1 is SGHRS and CDR2 is YFSETQ. The CDR3 region has the DNA TGCGCCAGCAGCTCCTGGCAGGGTGGATCACCCCTCCACTTT. Its protein product is CASSSWQGGSPLHF.

This clonotype was observed at least ten times. The rearrangement joins TRBV5-1 to TRBJ2-5, with a weak D call TRBD2 (6 bases). There are 16 residues in the CDR3. Germline V gene lookup returns CDR1 SGHRS and CDR2 YFSETQ. Trimming shortened V by 1 base and J by 1 base, and 14 bases separated the two germline ends. The CDR3 loop reads CASSLPAGGVQETQYF. For the CDR3, the DNA is TGCGCCAGCAGCTTGCCCGCCGGGGGAGTCCAAGAGACCCAGTACTTC.

V and J are TRBV29-1 and TRBJ2-5; possible D gene TRBD2, 5 bases. V was clipped by 1 base and J by 2 bases, with 8 bases between them. Per the germline V gene, CDR1 is SQVTM and CDR2 is ANQGSEA. This CDR3 region has 13 residues. CDR3 sequence: CSVEVGVQETQYF. CDR3 DNA sequence: TGCAGCGTTGAAGTGGGAGTTCAAGAGACCCAGTACTTC.

This clonotype came up a few times. The gene calls are TRBV15 and TRBJ2-5, with D perhaps TRBD2 (5 bases). This CDR3 comprises 16 residues. V was shortened by 1 base and J by 1 base, with 13 bases between the two germline ends. In germline, CDR1 is LNHNV, CDR2 YYDKDF (reference sequence). The CDR3 region has the DNA TGTGCCACCAGCAGAGCCCGCACAACTAGCCAAGAGACCCAGTACTTC. This sequence encodes CATSRARTTSQETQYF.